A single sample is the source of the 28 T cell receptor beta chains below, sequenced in a study of CD8 T cells in Susac syndrome. Roughly 0.5 to 1 ug RNA was reverse transcribed with random hexamers. Each CDR3 protein is one row after TCRdb ran MiXCR on the immunoSEQ multiplex PCR reads. The sample includes 330,000 or so distinct CDR3 sequences, 75% to 90% of them seen just once. Sequenced input: CD8+ T cells from PBMCs. The origin of the receptors is a human donor with multiple sclerosis.

This chain connects TRBV21-1 to TRBJ2-1; TRBD2, the table's D call, lacks a check against the DNA. TRBV21-1 represents a pseudogene. The CDR3 spans 15 residues. The CDR3, as DNA: TGTGCCAGCAGCTTACGGCGCGGGGGGGCCGGTGAGCAGTTCTTC. Its translation: CASSLRRGGAGEQFF.

This chain uses TRBV10-3 with TRBJ1-5; tentative D call: TRBD1 (6 bases). Germline V gene data show CDR1 as ENHRY and CDR2 as SYGVKD. Trimming removed 8 bases at V and 0 bases at J, with 17 bases between. The CDR3 consists of 16 residues. Here the CDR3 DNA reads TGTGCCATCGCTTCATCCCAGGGGACTAGCAATCAGCCCCAGCATTTT. Protein sequence: CAIASSQGTSNQPQHF.

This clonotype came up once. The V and J genes are TRBV4-3 and TRBJ2-7; D may match TRBD1 or TRBD2 (5 bases each). The germline CDR1 and CDR2 sequences are LGHNA and YSLEER. This CDR3 contains 16 residues. The V end lost 0 bases, the J end lost 0 bases, and 12 bases lay between the germline ends. CDR3 sequence: CASSQDWGRSSYEQYF. The CDR3, as DNA: TGCGCCAGCAGCCAAGATTGGGGACGGAGCTCCTACGAGCAGTACTTC.

The chain has TRBV7-9 and TRBJ2-7, with a possible D match to TRBD1 (5 bases). The CDR3 contains 13 residues. Germline V lookup: CDR1 SEHNR, CDR2 FQNEAQ (reference sequence). The V and J ends lost 3 bases and 1 base respectively, with 7 bases between them. The CDR3 bases are TGTGCCAGCAGCTTCCGACAGTCCTACGAGCAGTACTTC. Residues: CASSFRQSYEQYF.

The V and J genes are TRBV19 and TRBJ2-7; TRBD1 matches at 8 bases. CDR3 length equals 15 residues. The ends lost 7 bases at V and 0 bases at J; junction bases unmatched: 8. Germline V gene data show CDR1 as LNHDA and CDR2 as SQIVND (reference sequence). The CDR3 sequence is CASNKGTGLSYEQYF. In nucleotides, the CDR3 is TGTGCCAGTAATAAGGGGACAGGCCTCTCCTACGAGCAGTACTTC.

The V and J genes are TRBV6-2 or TRBV6-3 and TRBJ1-1; D is possibly TRBD1 (6 bases). The germline V and J ends were trimmed by 2 bases and 5 bases, with 6 bases remaining between them. CDR3 length: 12 amino acids. Germline-derived CDR1 and CDR2 are MNHEY and SVGEGT. The CDR3 loop is CASSYGTTEAFF. In nucleotides, the CDR3 is TGTGCCAGCAGTTACGGGACAACTGAAGCTTTCTTT.

This clonotype was seen more than once but under ten times. The V gene is TRBV27, the J gene TRBJ2-7; D assignment may be TRBD1 or TRBD2 (5 bases each). The V end was cut by 5 bases, the J end by 2 bases, with 13 bases between. Germline-derived CDR1 and CDR2 are MNHEY and SMNVEV (reference sequence). The CDR3 extends over 14 amino acids. The DNA of the CDR3 is TGTGCCAGCAGTCCTGGGACGGAGCCCTACGAGCAGTACTTC. Encoded protein: CASSPGTEPYEQYF.

V and J are TRBV29-1 and TRBJ2-1; perhaps D is TRBD1 or TRBD2 (5 bases each). The V end was cut by 6 bases, the J end by 2 bases, with 14 bases between. Germline CDR1 SQVTM, CDR2 ANQGSEA. This CDR3 contains 14 residues. DNA of the CDR3: TGCAGCGTCAGCCGGGACCCCGCCTACAATGAGCAGTTCTTC. This encodes CSVSRDPAYNEQFF.

This CDR3 is CSARVSGGLEKLFF. Written as DNA, the CDR3 is TGCAGTGCTAGAGTTTCGGGGGGCCTTGAAAAACTGTTTTTT. The rearrangement links TRBV20-1 to TRBJ1-4; D might be TRBD1 (6 bases). The V end was cut by 1 base, the J end by 7 bases, with 13 bases between. Per the germline V gene, CDR1 is DFQATT and CDR2 is SNEGSKA (reference sequence). CDR3 size: 14 residues.

The V gene is TRBV20-1, the J gene TRBJ2-3, with 7 bases identical to TRBD2. This CDR3 contains 24 residues. Germline V gene lookup returns CDR1 DFQATT and CDR2 SNEGSKA (reference sequence). The V segment lost 0 bases and the J segment 0 bases; nucleotides outside the gene matches: 30. The CDR3 sequence: CSARENRFIGGGAGSPISTDTQYF. The CDR3 DNA reads TGCAGTGCTAGAGAGAACCGCTTTATTGGGGGGGGAGCGGGATCCCCGATTAGCACAGATACGCAGTATTTT.

The chain recombines TRBV19 with TRBJ1-1, with D tentatively TRBD1 (5 bases). The V end lost 5 bases, the J end lost 4 bases, and 23 bases lay between the germline ends. In germline, CDR1 is LNHDA, CDR2 SQIVND (reference sequence). This CDR3 contains 17 residues. The CDR3 sequence: CASSSGRRGSWSTEAFF. CDR3 nucleotides: TGTGCCAGTAGTTCTGGGCGCCGGGGCAGTTGGAGCACTGAAGCTTTCTTT.

The chain employs TRBV7-3 and TRBJ2-3; D gene unclear. Germline CDR1 reads SGHTA; CDR2 reads FQGTGA. The CDR3 runs to 15 residues. Trimming cost V 0 bases and J 4 bases, with 11 bases left between them. The CDR3 nucleotides read TGTGCCAGCAGCTTAACACCCCTGACCTCAGATACGCAGTATTTT. It codes for CASSLTPLTSDTQYF.

The chain combines TRBV12-5 with TRBJ2-5; no clear D gene. Trimming pared 1 base from V and 5 bases from J, leaving 14 bases between. The length of the CDR3 is 15 residues. The germline V gene has CDR1 LGHNT and CDR2 FRNRAP. In nucleotides, the CDR3 is TGTGCTAGTGGTTTGGGGGTTGGGATGGAGGAGACCCAGTACTTC. This sequence encodes CASGLGVGMEETQYF.

A few counts support this clonotype. The chain combines TRBV9 with TRBJ2-1, with 8 bases fitting TRBD2. This CDR3 contains 14 residues. The germline CDR1 and CDR2 sequences are SGDLS and YYNGEE. Trimming cost V 7 bases and J 4 bases; bases outside gene matches: 7. CDR3 DNA: TGTGCCAGCTCCGTTGGCGGGGGGTACAATGAGCAGTTCTTC. It yields the protein CASSVGGGYNEQFF.

The CDR3 protein is CASSNPPDGPLETQYF. DNA of the CDR3: TGCGCCAGCAGCAACCCTCCAGACGGCCCTTTGGAGACCCAGTACTTC. This chain connects TRBV5-1 to TRBJ2-5; no definite D call. The CDR3 is 16 amino acids. Germline V gives CDR1 SGHRS, CDR2 YFSETQ. V lost 4 bases and J 5 bases, leaving 21 bases between the germline ends.

The V and J genes are TRBV29-1 and TRBJ1-1; D might be TRBD1 (5 bases). V lost 0 bases, J lost 1 base, and 18 bases lay in between. CDR3 length equals 17 residues. The V gene's germline CDR1 is SQVTM and CDR2 ANQGSEA. CDR3 nucleotide sequence: TGCAGCGTTGAAGATCCCGGGGGTTCCGTGGGGAACACTGAAGCTTTCTTT. Translated: CSVEDPGGSVGNTEAFF.

This clonotype occurred once. Because the CDR3's place on the DNA is in doubt, the DNA is left out and the CDR3 is given as listed by TCRdb. This chain joins TRBV21-1 and TRBJ2-5; the D call of TRBD1 is as the table states it, not checked on the DNA. TRBV21-1 counts as a pseudogene. Termini included, the CDR3 measures 16 amino acids. The CDR3: CASSSVGTGAQETQYF.

This clonotype has only one observation. V and J are TRBV20-1 and TRBJ1-4, with 9 bases that match TRBD1. V dropped 5 bases and J dropped 0; count of bases not matched to a gene: 1. Germline V CDR1 and CDR2: DFQATT, SNEGSKA (reference sequence). This CDR3 region has 14 residues. The CDR3 region is CSAGDRATNEKLFF. DNA for the CDR3: TGCAGTGCTGGGGACAGGGCAACTAATGAAAAACTGTTTTTT.

The chain links TRBV28 to TRBJ2-2, with 8 positions matching TRBD1. Germline assignment: CDR1 MDHEN and CDR2 SYDVKM. Trimming cost V 5 bases and J 6 bases; bases outside gene matches: 11. This CDR3 contains 16 residues. In DNA, the CDR3 is TGTGCCAGCAGTACCCCGGGACAGGAGGTGGCCGGGGAGCTGTTTTTT. Protein sequence: CASSTPGQEVAGELFF.

The V gene is TRBV29-1, the J gene TRBJ2-2, with D possibly TRBD2 on 6 matching bases. Trimming pared 4 bases from V and 5 bases from J, leaving 11 bases between. CDR3 length: 13 amino acids. Germline lookup yields CDR1 SQVTM and CDR2 ANQGSEA. CDR3 DNA: TGCAGCGTTGTCGGGAGTGGTACCGGGGAGCTGTTTTTT. Translated: CSVVGSGTGELFF.

DNA of the CDR3: TGTGCCAGCAGCTTGGATATTACAGGGTATTCGAACACCGGGGAGCTGTTTTTT. It encodes CASSLDITGYSNTGELFF. This sequence joins TRBV5-8 and TRBJ2-2; a weak D match, TRBD1 (6 bases). Trimming stripped 0 bases from V and 0 bases from J, with 15 bases between. The germline V gene encodes CDR1 SGHTS and CDR2 YDEGEE. The CDR3 spans 18 residues.

The chain carries TRBV5-6 and TRBJ2-1, with unresolved D. With 2 bases removed from V and 6 bases from J, the gap between germline ends came to 6 bases. Germline values: CDR1 SGHDT, CDR2 YYEEEE. This CDR3 spans 12 amino acids. The CDR3 loop reads CASSLVVNEQFF. CDR3 nucleotides: TGTGCCAGCAGCTTAGTAGTCAATGAGCAGTTCTTC.

The chain is built from TRBV3-1 and TRBJ2-3; TRBD1 agrees at 7 bases. Germline values: CDR1 LGHDT, CDR2 YNNKEL (reference sequence). Germline trimming cut 3 bases from V and 2 bases from J; bases unmatched to any gene: 5. This CDR3 is built from 15 residues. CDR3 in amino acids: CASSHVGTDTDTQYF. The CDR3 nucleotides are TGTGCCAGCAGCCACGTCGGGACAGACACAGATACGCAGTATTTT.

This clonotype was seen just once. The rearrangement uses TRBV12-3 or TRBV12-4 and TRBJ2-5; 11 bases are a match to TRBD2. The CDR3 is 15 amino acids. The J segment lost 4 bases and the V segment lost 4 bases, leaving 5 bases of the junction unmatched. The CDR3 coding sequence is TGTGCCAGCAGTTCAACTAGCGGGAGTACAGAGACCCAGTACTTC. Amino acid sequence: CASSSTSGSTETQYF.

V usage is TRBV9 and J usage is TRBJ2-7; TRBD1 matches 9 bases. The V and J ends lost 6 bases and 7 bases, in that order; junction bases with no gene match: 8. CDR3 size: 13 residues. CDR1 is SGDLS, CDR2 YYNGEE, per germline. The CDR3 DNA follows: TGTGCCAGCAACCCCGGGACAGGGAAGGAGCAGTACTTC. As protein: CASNPGTGKEQYF.

V and J are TRBV15 and TRBJ1-5, with TRBD1 matching 9 bases. The germline V gene encodes CDR1 LNHNV and CDR2 YYDKDF (reference sequence). The CDR3 runs to 16 residues. Unmatched junction bases numbered 4, after V lost 1 base and J lost 3 bases. The CDR3 nucleotides read TGTGCCACCAGCAGAGGACGGACAGGGGTCAATCAGCCCCAGCATTTT. This translates into CATSRGRTGVNQPQHF.

The chain uses TRBV6-1 and TRBJ1-2; TRBD1 agrees at 7 bases. There are 13 residues in the CDR3. V was clipped by 5 bases and J by 8 bases; unmatched bases: 8. CDR1 and CDR2 (germline): MNHNS, SASEGT. This CDR3 is CASSTRGSEGYTF. The CDR3 nucleotides read TGTGCCAGCAGTACCAGGGGGTCGGAGGGCTACACCTTC.

The rearrangement joins TRBV20-1 to TRBJ1-1, with D perhaps matching TRBD1 (5 bases). Germline V gives CDR1 DFQATT, CDR2 SNEGSKA (reference sequence). Between the trimmed V and J ends, which lost 3 bases and 1 base, there was a span of 9 bases. This CDR3 comprises 13 residues. DNA of the CDR3: TGCAGTGCTAGGCAGGGAGCGAACACTGAAGCTTTCTTT. Translating gives CSARQGANTEAFF.